The 28 T cell receptor beta chains reported below all come from one sample, sequenced in a study of breast tumors, draining lymph nodes, adjacent tissues. The lymph nodes were axillary draining lymph nodes from breast cancer patients. MiXCR, applied by TCRdb to the multiplex PCR reads, yields one record per CDR3 protein. The sample holds more than 200,000 distinct CDR3 sequences, 32% seen once. Sequenced sample: axillary lymph node tissue. All receptors come from a female donor with breast cancer. Some clones in this sample may be carry-over from other donors' samples.

This clonotype has a count of ten or more. This sequence joins TRBV6-2 or TRBV6-3 and TRBJ2-1, with D uncertain. V lost 2 bases and J lost 5, with 4 bases in between. CDR3 length: 12 residues. Germline CDR1 MNHEY, CDR2 SVGEGT. CDR3 sequence reads: CASSYSNNEQFF. The CDR3 region has the DNA TGTGCCAGCAGTTACAGCAACAATGAGCAGTTCTTC.

This clonotype was detected a few times. Just one base apart from a much larger clone, this may be a read error. The chain employs TRBV20-1 and TRBJ2-7; 8 nucleotides line up with TRBD2. The CDR3 runs to 11 residues. Germline V gives CDR1 DFQATT, CDR2 SNEGSKA (reference sequence). The CDR3 sequence: CSTSGTYEQSF. The DNA for the CDR3 is TGCAGTACTAGCGGCACCTACGAGCAGTCCTTC.

At least ten counts were recorded for this clonotype. The chain combines TRBV13 with TRBJ2-7; the D gene is possibly TRBD1 (6 bases). This CDR3 has 14 amino acids. Germline-derived CDR1 and CDR2 are PRHDT and FYEKMQ (reference sequence). V lost 6 bases and J lost 2, with 14 bases in between. The DNA for the CDR3 is TGTGCCAGCAGTTCCAGGGGTCTGCCCTACGAGCAGTACTTC. It translates to CASSSRGLPYEQYF.

This clonotype was picked up a small number of times. The rearrangement joins TRBV19 to TRBJ1-1, with TRBD1 matching over 10 bases. The germline CDR1 and CDR2 sequences are LNHDA and SQIVND (reference sequence). The CDR3 consists of 15 residues. The ends lost 3 bases at V and 4 bases at J; junction bases unmatched: 5. CDR3 sequence: CASSMSGQGSTEAFF. In DNA form, the CDR3 reads TGTGCCAGTAGTATGTCGGGACAGGGGAGCACTGAAGCTTTCTTT.

The sample holds many counts of this clonotype. V is TRBV20-1 and J is TRBJ2-7; 9 bases match TRBD1. Trimming at V came to 6 bases and at J to 3 bases, leaving 3 bases not matched to a gene. The CDR3 covers 12 residues. The V gene's germline CDR1 is DFQATT and CDR2 SNEGSKA (reference sequence). In DNA form, the CDR3 reads TGCAGTGCCCCGGACAGGGGCTACGAGCAGTACTTC. Its protein product is CSAPDRGYEQYF.

The chain couples TRBV20-1 to TRBJ2-5; TRBD1 matches 10 bases. The J segment lost 7 bases and the V segment lost 6 bases, leaving 5 bases of the junction unmatched. CDR1 and CDR2 (germline): DFQATT, SNEGSKA (reference sequence). The CDR3 totals 12 residues. The CDR3 loop reads CSADRGYRTQYF. CDR3 coding DNA: TGCAGTGCGGACAGGGGGTACCGGACCCAGTACTTC.

This clonotype was found many times. Germline and junction disagree at one end, which may indicate a read error. V gene TRBV5-1 combines with J gene TRBJ2-7, with D possibly being TRBD1 (6 bases). The CDR3 is 14 amino acids. Germline CDR1 reads SGHRS; CDR2 reads YFSETQ. CDR3 sequence reads: CASSLDRVSSEQYF. The CDR3 DNA follows: TGCGCCAGCAGCTTGGACAGGGTATCCTCCGAGCAGTACTTC.

Turning to this clonotype: This could be a read error, since a much larger clone is one nucleotide away. This chain links TRBV5-6 with TRBJ2-3; a possible D gene is TRBD1 (6 bases). V was cut by 4 bases and J by 4 bases, with 13 bases left in between. Germline V gene lookup returns CDR1 SGHDT and CDR2 YYEEEE. The CDR3 covers 14 residues. The CDR3 spells CASSLRRTADTQYF. CDR3 DNA sequence: TGTGCCAGCAGCCTTAGGCGGACAGCAGATACGCAGTATTTT.

This clonotype was recorded many times. The chain uses TRBV12-3 or TRBV12-4 and TRBJ1-6; the D is unclear. V was pared by 3 bases and J by 9 bases, with 6 bases between. CDR3 length: 12 amino acids. Here the CDR3 reads CASSFGRSPLHF. As DNA, the CDR3 is TGTGCCAGCAGTTTTGGACGTTCACCCCTCCACTTT.

The sample holds many counts of this clonotype. The chain employs TRBV18 and TRBJ2-3, with a weak D call TRBD2 (5 bases). V dropped 5 bases and J dropped 5 bases, with 17 bases sitting between them. This CDR3 contains 15 residues. Germline CDR1 is KGHSH and CDR2 is LQKENI. This CDR3 is CASSSSGLVQDTQYF. CDR3 DNA: TGTGCCAGCTCATCATCTGGACTGGTTCAAGATACGCAGTATTTT.

The J gene is TRBJ2-5, the V gene TRBV24-1; the D gene is possibly TRBD2 (6 bases). CDR3 length: 15 residues. CDR1 and CDR2 from the germline V gene are KGHDR and SFDVKD. V was clipped by 0 bases and J by 2 bases, with 9 bases between them. The CDR3 DNA sequence: TGTGCCACCAGTGATTTGCACCGGGGGCAAGAGACCCAGTACTTC. Translated, it gives CATSDLHRGQETQYF.

In the case of this clonotype: One base away lies a much larger clone, so this may be a sequencing read error. As the CDR3 is not closed by the conserved phenylalanine or tryptophan, this likely results from a read error. This chain joins TRBV12-3 or TRBV12-4 and TRBJ2-7, with no clear D. Trimming took 6 bases from V and 7 from J, leaving 19 bases between them. The CDR3 runs to 14 residues. DNA of the CDR3: TGTGCCAGCAGGAACGACGGTCAGGTGTGGGAGCAGTACCTC. It specifies CASRNDGQVWEQYL.

This clonotype was seen ten or more times. The chain is built from TRBV12-3 or TRBV12-4 and TRBJ2-7, with 8 bases matching TRBD1. Losses at the gene ends were 7 bases for V and 5 bases for J; bases not matched to a gene: 7. This CDR3 spans 13 amino acids. CDR3 amino acids: CASTTDRVHEQYF. CDR3 nucleotide sequence: TGTGCCAGCACCACGGACAGGGTCCACGAGCAGTACTTC.

This clonotype was picked up many times. The chain recombines TRBV29-1 with TRBJ2-1; 11 positions agree with TRBD2. The germline V gene has CDR1 SQVTM and CDR2 ANQGSEA. V was clipped by 4 bases and J by 6 bases; unmatched bases: 11. The CDR3 length is 16 residues. CDR3 loop: CSVVRGSGRALNEQFF. CDR3 nucleotides: TGCAGCGTTGTCCGAGGTAGCGGGAGGGCCCTCAATGAGCAGTTCTTC.

This clonotype occurred many times. V and J are TRBV6-1 and TRBJ2-7, with D possibly called TRBD1 or TRBD2 (6 bases each). The germline gives CDR1 MNHNS, CDR2 SASEGT. The CDR3 spans 16 residues. Trimming stripped 8 bases from V and 2 bases from J, with 22 bases between. Here the CDR3 DNA reads TGTGCCAGCGGGGGGACACCTTCTTTTACAGCCTACGAGCAGTACTTC. Amino acid sequence: CASGGTPSFTAYEQYF.

As to this clonotype: No DNA is shown, since the ends of the CDR3 on it are uncertain; the CDR3 is the one TCRdb lists. The chain uses TRBV14 and TRBJ2-5; the tabulated D call, TRBD2, remains unverified against the DNA. The CDR3 length is 20 residues, termini included. Germline values: CDR1 SGHDN, CDR2 FVKESK. CDR3 sequence: CASSIYLCSVLPSGRGTQYF.

This clonotype was detected many times. This may be a read error: a much more frequent sequence differs by one nucleotide. CDR3 DNA sequence: TGCGCCAGCAGCATGGGACAGGGCTACGAGCAGTACTTC. It is translated as CASSMGQGYEQYF. The chain links TRBV5-1 to TRBJ2-7; 9 nucleotides match TRBD1. Germline V gene data show CDR1 as SGHRS and CDR2 as YFSETQ. V shed 4 bases and J 3 bases; nucleotides not matched to a gene: 2. The CDR3 length is 13 residues. The whole variable domain, filled in from reference TRBV5-1 and TRBJ2-7, reads KAGVTQTPRYLIKTRGQQVTLSCSPISGHRSVSWYQQTPGQGLQFLFEYFSETQRNKGNFPGRFSGRQFSNSRSEMNVSTLELGDSALYLCASSMGQGYEQYFGPGTRLTVT.

This clonotype has ten or more counts. CDR3 in DNA: TGTGCCACCAGCAGGGAAGTTTCAGGCAATGAGCAGTTCTTC. Translation: CATSREVSGNEQFF. J is TRBJ2-1 and V is TRBV15; D is unresolved. The CDR3 length is 14 residues. Per germline, CDR1 LNHNV and CDR2 YYDKDF (reference sequence). Deletions cut 3 bases from V and 6 bases from J, with 12 bases between.

This clonotype was counted at least ten times. The V gene is TRBV20-1, the J gene TRBJ2-3; D unclear. This CDR3 is 12 amino acids long. V lost 3 bases and J 9 bases, leaving 13 bases between the germline ends. Per the germline V gene, CDR1 is DFQATT and CDR2 is SNEGSKA (reference sequence). The CDR3 coding sequence is TGCAGTGCTAGTTTCCCAAGTAACACGCAGTATTTT. It is translated as CSASFPSNTQYF.

In this sample, this clonotype turned up many times. The V call is TRBV6-5, the J call TRBJ2-3; a possible D gene is TRBD1 (6 bases). Trimming cost V 6 bases and J 4 bases, with 14 bases left between them. CDR1 is MNHEY, CDR2 SVGAGI, per germline. The CDR3 spans 14 residues. Here the CDR3 DNA reads TGTGCCAGCAGGGTCGCCAGGGGTGCAGATACGCAGTATTTT. Its translation: CASRVARGADTQYF.

Note on this clonotype: The CDR3 does not close with the conserved phenylalanine or tryptophan, likely indicating a read error. Because the CDR3's place on the DNA is in doubt, the DNA is left out and the CDR3 is given as listed by TCRdb. V and J are TRBV20-1 and TRBJ2-2. The germline gives CDR1 DFQATT, CDR2 SNEGSKA (reference sequence). The CDR3 is 9 amino acids in total, end residues counted. The CDR3 protein is CSARDGALA.

This clonotype was counted many times. The V call is TRBV5-1, the J call TRBJ1-6; D is undetermined. Trimming stripped 0 bases from V and 0 bases from J, with 10 bases between. Germline loops: CDR1 SGHRS, CDR2 YFSETQ. The CDR3 covers 17 residues. DNA for the CDR3: TGCGCCAGCAGCTTGGAGCAGCCAAGCTCCTATAATTCACCCCTCCACTTT. Its translation is CASSLEQPSSYNSPLHF.

This clonotype occurred many times. The chain uses TRBV7-2 and TRBJ2-3; D is undetermined. With 7 bases removed from V and 10 bases from J, the gap between germline ends came to 12 bases. The germline CDR1 and CDR2 sequences are SGHTA and FQGNSA. This CDR3 region has 11 residues. The CDR3 sequence is CASNLLGPQYF. The CDR3 coding sequence is TGTGCCAGCAACCTGTTAGGTCCGCAGTATTTT.

This clonotype was counted at least ten times. The genes are TRBV3-1 and TRBJ1-6, with D perhaps matching TRBD1 (5 bases). V dropped 0 bases and J dropped 7 bases, with 16 bases sitting between them. The CDR3 extends over 17 amino acids. CDR1 and CDR2 (germline): LGHDT, YNNKEL (reference sequence). CDR3 nucleotide sequence: TGTGCCAGCAGCCAAGAAGGTGGGGGATTGAAGAATTCACCCCTCCACTTT. This encodes CASSQEGGGLKNSPLHF.

This clonotype was observed at least ten times. The CDR3 DNA reads TGCGCCAGCAGCCAAGAAAGGTGGGATCCCCTCCACTTT. Residues: CASSQERWDPLHF. The gene calls are TRBV4-1 and TRBJ1-6; D call uncertain. V gave up 0 bases and J gave up 13 bases, with 10 bases separating them. The CDR3 extends over 13 amino acids. In germline, CDR1 is MGHRA, CDR2 YSYEKL.

A word on this clonotype: One base away lies a much larger clone, so this may be a sequencing read error. This sequence joins TRBV5-1 and TRBJ2-3; the match to TRBD1 covers 8 bases. The CDR3 contains 15 residues. The germline gives CDR1 SGHRS, CDR2 YFSETQ. The CDR3: CASNLGQGARDTQYF. The CDR3 bases are TGCGCCAGCAACTTGGGGCAGGGGGCAAGAGATACGCAGTATTTT.

The chain has TRBV7-9 and TRBJ2-3; 12 bases map to TRBD2. V trimming: 6 bases; J trimming: 0 bases; junction bases outside the gene matches: 10. Germline CDR1 is SEHNR and CDR2 is FQNEAQ (reference sequence). This CDR3 spans 18 amino acids. CDR3 region: CASSPGRLAGASTDTQYF. The CDR3 DNA follows: TGTGCCAGCAGTCCAGGCCGACTAGCGGGAGCTAGCACAGATACGCAGTATTTT.

This clonotype was picked up many times. The chain has TRBV2 and TRBJ1-4; no reliable D call. The germline V gene encodes CDR1 SNHLY and CDR2 FYNNEI. V shed 3 bases and J shed 7 bases, with 12 bases lying between them. The CDR3 contains 14 residues. CDR3 protein: CASSDDPPGEKLFF. The CDR3 DNA sequence: TGTGCCAGCAGTGACGACCCCCCGGGTGAAAAACTGTTTTTT.